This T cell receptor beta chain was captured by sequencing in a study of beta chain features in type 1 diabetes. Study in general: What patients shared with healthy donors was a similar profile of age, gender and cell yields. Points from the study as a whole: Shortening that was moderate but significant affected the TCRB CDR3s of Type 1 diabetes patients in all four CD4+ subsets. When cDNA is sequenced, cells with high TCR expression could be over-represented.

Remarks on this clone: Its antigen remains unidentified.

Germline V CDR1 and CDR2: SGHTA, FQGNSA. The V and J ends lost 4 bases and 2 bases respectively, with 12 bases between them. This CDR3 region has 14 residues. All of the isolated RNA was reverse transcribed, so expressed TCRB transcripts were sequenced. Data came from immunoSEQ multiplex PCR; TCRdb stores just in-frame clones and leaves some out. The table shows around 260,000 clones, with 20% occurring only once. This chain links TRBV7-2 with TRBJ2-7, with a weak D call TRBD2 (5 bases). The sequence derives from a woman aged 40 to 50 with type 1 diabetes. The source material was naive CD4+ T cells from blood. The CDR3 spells CASSYRSGAYEQYF. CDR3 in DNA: TGTGCCAGCAGCTATCGATCCGGGGCCTACGAGCAGTACTTC.